This T cell receptor beta chain was sequenced in a study of control samples from healthy donors and cancer patients. CDR3 length: 16 residues. CDR1 is MGHRA and CDR2 is YSYEKL in the germline V gene. V was shortened by 1 base and J by 8 bases, with 20 bases between the two germline ends. This table comes from immunoSEQ multiplex PCR, and its TCRdb copy is limited to in-frame clones, with some not included. The sample yields tens of thousands of clones, 65% to 85% seen once. The clonotype originates from a man in his 70s with lung cancer. The sequencing input was PBMCs. The rearrangement joins TRBV4-1 to TRBJ1-2; a weak D match, TRBD1 (6 bases). In DNA form, the CDR3 reads TGCGCCAGCAGCCAAGGGACAGCAGGGGATCAGAGCGGCTACACCTTC. It translates to CASSQGTAGDQSGYTF.